These 10 T cell receptor beta chains share one sample of origin, sequenced in a study of blood T cells in healthy people across ages. The use of a sample-barcoded 5' primer and a J-beta primer mix characterized a second PCR of 7 to 11 cycles. TCRdb used MiXCR to reprocess the 5' RACE reads, holding one entry per CDR3 protein. The sample gives 720,000 or so distinct CDR3 sequences, around 38% of which show up once; around 30% is in the top ten. The sample comprised blood. The receptors come from an elderly man in good health.

The V and J genes are TRBV20-1 and TRBJ2-7, with TRBD1 identical over 7 bases. There are 12 residues in the CDR3. V shed 5 bases and J 10 bases; nucleotides not matched to a gene: 11. Germline-derived CDR1 and CDR2 are DFQATT and SNEGSKA (reference sequence). The chain's CDR3 is CSAQPGQNIQYF. CDR3 coding DNA: TGCAGTGCTCAACCGGGACAGAATATTCAGTACTTC.

The V call is TRBV20-1, the J call TRBJ2-1, with D unresolved. The germline V and J ends were trimmed by 3 bases and 7 bases, with 10 bases remaining between them. The CDR3 contains 12 residues. CDR1 is DFQATT and CDR2 is SNEGSKA in the germline V gene (reference sequence). CDR3 region: CSASRSVNEQFF. CDR3 nucleotide sequence: TGCAGTGCTAGTAGGTCTGTAAATGAGCAGTTCTTC.

This clonotype was recorded many times. The V gene is TRBV3-1, the J gene TRBJ2-7; D call uncertain. Germline V CDR1 and CDR2: LGHDT, YNNKEL (reference sequence). The CDR3 has 12 residues. Trimming took 1 base from V and 2 from J, leaving 3 bases between them. The CDR3 loop reads CASSQVTYEQYF. In DNA form, the CDR3 reads TGTGCCAGCAGCCAAGTAACCTACGAGCAGTACTTC.

This chain uses TRBV21-1 with TRBJ2-2; the D call of TRBD1 is as the table states it, not checked on the DNA. TRBV21-1 is described as a pseudogene. The CDR3 has 14 residues. This CDR3 is CASRLTGHTGELFF. CDR3 bases: TGTGCCAGTCGCCTAACAGGCCACACCGGGGAGCTGTTTTTT.

The V call is TRBV6-1, the J call TRBJ2-2, with 12 bases that match TRBD1. V gave up 2 bases and J gave up 6 bases; unmatched junction bases: 10. Germline loops: CDR1 MNHNS, CDR2 SASEGT. The CDR3 loop spans 18 amino acids. CDR3 residues: CASSERDRGRLKSGELFF. The CDR3 nucleotides read TGTGCCAGCAGTGAACGGGACAGGGGGCGTTTAAAGTCCGGGGAGCTGTTTTTT.

This clonotype was observed a few times. The rearrangement links TRBV6-5 to TRBJ2-7, with 8 bases matching TRBD1. With 5 bases clipped from V and 12 bases from J, the junction kept 9 bases outside the gene matches. Germline loops: CDR1 MNHEY, CDR2 SVGAGI. CDR3 length: 12 amino acids. This CDR3 reads CASSRTGKVPYF. The CDR3 nucleotides are TGTGCCAGCAGTAGGACAGGGAAAGTTCCGTACTTC.

The DNA for the CDR3 is TGCAGTGCTAGAGATTTGGCAGGGGTTGGCTACACCTTC. This sequence encodes CSARDLAGVGYTF. The chain links TRBV20-1 to TRBJ1-2; weak D call: TRBD1 (6 bases). CDR1 is DFQATT and CDR2 is SNEGSKA in the germline V gene (reference sequence). There are 13 residues in the CDR3. Trimming removed 0 bases at V and 7 bases at J, with 12 bases between.

The chain employs TRBV5-6 and TRBJ2-1, with no clear D. The CDR3 has 13 amino acids. With 2 bases removed from V and 10 bases from J, the gap between germline ends came to 13 bases. CDR1 and CDR2 (germline): SGHDT, YYEEEE. The CDR3 nucleotides are TGTGCCAGCAGCTTAGGCCGCCAAGGGGAGCAGTTCTTC. Residues: CASSLGRQGEQFF.

This clonotype is medium-sized (0.01 to 0.1%) in the sample. A much bigger clone sits one base away, suggesting this may be a read error. The rearrangement joins TRBV30 to TRBJ2-5; TRBD2 aligns across 9 bases. Losses at the gene ends were 5 bases for V and 11 bases for J; bases not matched to a gene: 12. CDR1 is GTSNPN and CDR2 is SVGIG in the germline V gene (reference sequence). The CDR3 is made up of 13 amino acids. The CDR3 bases are TGTGCCTGGGATAGCGGGAGAGGCAATGAGCAGTACTTC. It specifies CAWDSGRGNEQYF. Together with reference TRBV30 and TRBJ2-5, the CDR3 gives the full variable domain: SQTIHQWPATLVQPVGSPLSLECTVEGTSNPNLYWYRQAAGRGLQLLFYSVGIGQISSEVPQNLSASRPQDRQFILSSKKLLLSDSGFYLCAWDSGRGNEQYFGPGTRLLVL.

This clonotype has a handful of counts. It may be a read error: a sequence one base away is much more abundant. The V gene is TRBV5-1, the J gene TRBJ2-7; 8 bases align to TRBD2. The junction had 7 bases not matched to a gene; V was cut back by 0 bases and J by 2 bases. CDR3 length equals 16 residues. In germline, CDR1 is SGHRS, CDR2 YFSETQ. CDR3 sequence: CASSLEVAGSAYEQYF. In DNA form, the CDR3 reads TGCGCCAGCAGCTTGGAGGTAGCGGGGTCAGCCTACGAGCAGTACTTC. The whole variable domain, filled in from reference TRBV5-1 and TRBJ2-7, reads KAGVTQTPRYLIKTRGQQVTLSCSPISGHRSVSWYQQTPGQGLQFLFEYFSETQRNKGNFPGRFSGRQFSNSRSEMNVSTLELGDSALYLCASSLEVAGSAYEQYFGPGTRLTVT.